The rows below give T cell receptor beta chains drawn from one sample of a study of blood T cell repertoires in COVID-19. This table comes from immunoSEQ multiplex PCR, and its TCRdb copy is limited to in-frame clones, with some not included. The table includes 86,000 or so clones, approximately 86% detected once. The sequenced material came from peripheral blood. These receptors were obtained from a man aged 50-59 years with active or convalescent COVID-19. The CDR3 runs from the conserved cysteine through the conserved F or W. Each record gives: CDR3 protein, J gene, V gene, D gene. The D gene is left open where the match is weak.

CDR3aa: CASSQASRMNIQYF
j_gene: TRBJ2-4
v_gene: TRBV14
d_gene: -

CDR3aa: CASRPSGTGNTEAFF
j_gene: TRBJ1-1
v_gene: TRBV5-1
d_gene: TRBD1

CDR3aa: CASTFRTQGLGEKLFF
j_gene: TRBJ1-4
v_gene: TRBV7-9
d_gene: -

CDR3aa: CASSPRDRGVWDTEAFF
j_gene: TRBJ1-1
v_gene: TRBV9
d_gene: TRBD1

CDR3aa: CAITSGVQETQYF
j_gene: TRBJ2-5
v_gene: TRBV10-3
d_gene: TRBD2

CDR3aa: CASSTRDYEQYF
j_gene: TRBJ2-7
v_gene: TRBV13
d_gene: -

CDR3aa: CASRRQGHYNYGYTF
j_gene: TRBJ1-2
v_gene: TRBV6-5
d_gene: TRBD1

CDR3aa: CASSAQGSGETQYF
j_gene: TRBJ2-5
v_gene: TRBV5-4
d_gene: -

CDR3aa: CASSLTPTGGGSYNEQFF
j_gene: TRBJ2-1
v_gene: TRBV5-1
d_gene: TRBD2

CDR3aa: CSASPLGGSYEQYF
j_gene: TRBJ2-7
v_gene: TRBV20-1
d_gene: -

CDR3aa: CATSSEENYGYTF
j_gene: TRBJ1-2
v_gene: TRBV24-1
d_gene: -

CDR3aa: CASSLADGSTEQFF
j_gene: TRBJ2-1
v_gene: TRBV5-1
d_gene: -

CDR3aa: CASSSSTGELFF
j_gene: TRBJ2-2
v_gene: TRBV12-3/TRBV12-4
d_gene: -

CDR3aa: CASSPGTGVSPLHF
j_gene: TRBJ1-6
v_gene: TRBV28
d_gene: TRBD1

CDR3aa: CASRPFIIGQGNNSPLHF
j_gene: TRBJ1-6
v_gene: TRBV27
d_gene: TRBD1

CDR3aa: CASSQVGLAGGQYNEQFF
j_gene: TRBJ2-1
v_gene: TRBV3-1/TRBV3-2
d_gene: TRBD2

CDR3aa: CASSLGGSQPQHF
j_gene: TRBJ1-5
v_gene: TRBV5-1
d_gene: -

CDR3aa: CASIGSGATGTQYF
j_gene: TRBJ2-3
v_gene: TRBV19
d_gene: TRBD2

CDR3aa: CASSLVGGSGANVLTF
j_gene: TRBJ2-6
v_gene: TRBV7-2
d_gene: -

CDR3aa: CASREGTSGGSNEQFF
j_gene: TRBJ2-1
v_gene: TRBV6-4
d_gene: TRBD2

CDR3aa: CASSQEYRGPSNQPQHF
j_gene: TRBJ1-5
v_gene: TRBV4-2
d_gene: TRBD1

CDR3aa: CASSLAGGPYEQYF
j_gene: TRBJ2-7
v_gene: TRBV7-2
d_gene: -